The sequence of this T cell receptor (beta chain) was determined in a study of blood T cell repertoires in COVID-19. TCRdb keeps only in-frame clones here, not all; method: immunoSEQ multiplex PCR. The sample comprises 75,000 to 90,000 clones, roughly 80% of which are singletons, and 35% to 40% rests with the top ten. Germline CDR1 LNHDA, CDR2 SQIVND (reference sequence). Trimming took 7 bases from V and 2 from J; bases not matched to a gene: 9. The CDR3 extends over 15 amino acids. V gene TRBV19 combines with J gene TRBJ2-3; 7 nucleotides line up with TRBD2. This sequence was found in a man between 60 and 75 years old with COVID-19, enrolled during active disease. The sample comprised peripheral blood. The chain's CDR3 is CASNGPSGFTDTQYF. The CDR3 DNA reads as TGTGCCAGTAACGGGCCTAGCGGTTTCACAGATACGCAGTATTTT.